Listed here are 3 T cell receptor beta chains from one sample, sequenced in a study of cytomegalovirus exposure and HLA in healthy donors. The PCR had 60 Vbeta and 13 Jbeta primers. TCRdb's table, derived via immunoSEQ multiplex PCR, lists solely in-frame clones and lacks some. Seen here are 85,000 to 90,000 clones, 85% observed once, and the top ten hold about 7.2%. Sequenced input: PBMCs. All receptors derive from a man aged 40-50 years in good health and CMV-seropositive.

This clone has just a few counts. The rearrangement uses TRBV29-1 and TRBJ1-2; 10 bases match TRBD1. Germline loops: CDR1 SQVTM, CDR2 ANQGSEA. V was clipped by 7 bases and J by 3 bases; unmatched bases: 2. The CDR3 extends over 12 amino acids. Written as DNA, the CDR3 is TGCAGCGGCGGGACAGGGGACTATGGCTACACCTTC. Residues: CSGGTGDYGYTF.

The J gene is TRBJ2-3, the V gene TRBV6-5; 8 bases are a match to TRBD2. Germline lookup yields CDR1 MNHEY and CDR2 SVGAGI. CDR3 length: 16 amino acids. V was pared by 4 bases and J by 0 bases, with 6 bases of the junction left unmatched. CDR3 DNA sequence: TGTGCCAGCAGTTTAAGCGGGAGACGGAGCACAGATACGCAGTATTTT. Translated: CASSLSGRRSTDTQYF.

The chain has TRBV6-5 and TRBJ2-1; TRBD2 might be the D (7 bases). This CDR3 has 16 amino acids. Looked up from germline, CDR1 is MNHEY and CDR2 is SVGAGI. V lost 2 bases to trimming and J lost 6 bases, with 17 bases between them. The CDR3 region is CASSYRGGPSGNEQFF. CDR3 sequence (DNA): TGTGCCAGCAGTTACAGGGGGGGCCCATCGGGCAATGAGCAGTTCTTC.